This T cell receptor (beta chain) was recorded in a study of shared clonotypes between healthy human individuals (dated by TCRdb to the early 2020s). For the wider study: A couple of women and a few men aged 18 to 49 years were included in the cohort. Per donor, three plates each were used for CD4 naive and CD4 memory, two for CD8 naive, and one for CD8 memory. To estimate repertoire size and how much clonotype sharing occurs between individuals, the study deeply sequenced the blood TCR repertoires of about five healthy adults. To increase sequencing depth and limit assay-specific biases, different laboratories used diverse techniques to prepare libraries and sequence TCR repertoires. Each donor's leukapheresis produced roughly between about 0.8 and 8.9 billion PBMCs.

The germline V gene supplies CDR1 SGHTA and CDR2 FQGTGA. Deletion took 2 bases off V and 4 bases off J, with a span of 9 bases between the germline ends. Spanning cysteine to phenylalanine, the CDR3 consists of 13 amino acids. The DNA shown is the 39-base CDR3, in frame from base 1. Using the deep immunoSEQ assay, multiplex PCR amplified TCR CDR3 regions from genomic DNA. For each cell subset, the extracted genomic DNA was distributed evenly across all wells of several immunoSEQ 96-well plates, and each plate served as one replicate. For sorted subsets, around 200 ng genomic DNA, equal to about 30,000 T cell genomes, was loaded into each replicate PCR. Purified libraries were measured with a Qubit 3.0 fluorometer, size-checked on a Bioanalyzer 2100, and measured again with the KAPA Library Quantification kit. Each immunoSEQ 96-well plate was sequenced on its own single-read 150-cycle Illumina NextSeq 550 flow cell. As for how the authors treated the data: Because the immunoSEQ output held only junctional sequences and lacked quality scores, the filtering could not match the filtering applied to full-length reads. To assign V/J genes and CDR3, sequences were annotated using PyIR, a Python wrapper for IgBLAST v1.9, with IMGT germline references. Reads with weak V/J assignments (E-value above 1e-6), missing CDR3, stop codons, out-of-frame junctions, or ambiguous translated residues were removed. V3J clonotypes were defined as sequences sharing the same inferred V gene, J gene, and CDR3 amino acid sequence. The percentage overlap between two repertoires was calculated by dividing the number of shared unique clonotypes by the size of the smaller repertoire. RTK rarefaction, the Chao1 estimator, and Recon v2.1 estimates of unobserved clonotypes were used to assess repertoire richness. For all TCRbeta clonotypes obtained by the gDNA method from several donors, generation probabilities were computed with OLGA. The source is immuneACCESS, and TCRdb retained only in-frame sequences with V and J called. Part of the clones is not carried over; for the studies checked, unresolved V genes explain less than half of this, and the remainder is unexplained. V and J calls and clone size come straight from that table; D and trimming were deduced from the DNA. This sample gives under 2,500,000 clones in total; nearly 97% of them show up just once. The ten largest clonotypes hold 0.13% of the sample.

The donors were healthy, HIV-negative adults who had no recently reported acute infections or vaccinations. Only Caucasian adults living in Nashville, Tennessee, USA were represented among the donors. CD4+ T cells were enriched by magnetic negative selection; naive cells were then positively selected on CD45RA, and the negative fraction formed the memory subset. Blood was collected by leukapheresis, and PBMCs were isolated by Ficoll-Histopaque density gradient centrifugation and then cryopreserved in liquid nitrogen vapor phase. Analytical flow cytometry was used to check the purity and quantity of each magnetically sorted T cell population. Genomic DNA was isolated from every sorted fraction and measured by UV absorbance on a Nanodrop 2000c. Overall study results and their limits: Compared with non-shared clonotypes, clonotypes shared by all four sorted-subset donors had higher generation probabilities. Sampling was restricted to blood, and TCR repertoires in tissues likely differ from the TCR repertoires found in blood. Incomplete sequencing was indicated by rarefaction of sorted-subset datasets, despite the large sequencing depth. Larger estimated clonotype richness was generally found for naive subsets than for memory subsets. When a few donors were compared, the shared fraction of clonotypes was approximately 5% for naive CD4, approximately 3.5% for naive CD8, about 2.5% for memory CD4, and around 0.37% for memory CD8. Based on pairwise subsampling, the degree of clonotype sharing among donors was expected to be affected by sequencing depth. The small number of donors limited the genetic and exposure-history diversity represented.

In regard to this clone: The antigen this receptor binds is unknown. No clone much larger than this one lies a single base away; base qualities are absent.

The sequence derives from a man aged 18-30 years in good health. The material sequenced was naive CD4+ T cells sorted from blood. In light of the paper, this sample's cell subset or site label describes: CD45RA+ positively selected. This sequence uses TRBV7-3 and TRBJ2-7; TRBD1 is possibly the D segment (5 matching bases). The sequenced DNA is TGTGCCAGCAGCTTACAGGCAGGGTACGAGCAGTACTTC. The resulting protein is CASSLQAGYEQYF.